This T cell receptor beta chain appears in the sequencing data of a study of Graves' ophthalmopathy and Graves' hyperthyroidism. None of the included patients had other autoimmune diseases, uncontrolled infections, pregnancy or lactation, as these led to exclusion. The CDR3 sequence is 12 residues long. V was trimmed by 6 bases and J by 5 bases, leaving 10 bases between them. Per germline, CDR1 DFQATT and CDR2 SNEGSKA (reference sequence). The authors amplified TCR beta CDR3 regions from RNA transcripts. HTBI primers primed a first-round RT-PCR, and a second-round multiplex PCR followed. TCRdb recomputed calls from the multiplex PCR reads with MiXCR, one row per CDR3 protein. Here the sample spans some 1.1 million distinct CDR3 sequences, around a third being singletons.

This sequence was found in an adult man with Graves' hyperthyroidism. Sequencing input: peripheral blood or thyroid tissue (not recorded which). V and J are TRBV20-1 and TRBJ2-2; D is undetermined. The DNA for the CDR3 is TGCAGTGCCCAAGGCCCGACCGGGGAGCTGTTTTTT. Translation gives CSAQGPTGELFF.